The 28 T cell receptor beta chains in this list originate from one sample, sequenced in a study of T cell responses to AZD1222 COVID-19 vaccine (dated by TCRdb to the early 2020s). Interpreted using the paper, the time point label stands for: about 28 days (+/-7) after the second vaccine dose. The library was produced with the immunoSEQ multiplex PCR assay. TCRdb limited this immuneACCESS table to in-frame rearrangements with V and J called. A share of clones is missing; checked studies link under half to unresolved V genes, and the rest is unexplained. Present in this sample are some 200,000 clones, around 90% of which were seen just once. Roughly a quarter of the sample is in the top ten clones. Sequenced here: peripheral blood, sampled 28 days after the second AZD1222 dose. The origin of the receptors is an adult who received the AZD1222 COVID-19 vaccine.

This clone was detected only once. The gene calls are TRBV27 and TRBJ2-7; D is possibly TRBD1 or TRBD2 (5 bases each). The germline V gene encodes CDR1 MNHEY and CDR2 SMNVEV (reference sequence). This CDR3 is 13 amino acids long. Deletions cut 4 bases from V and 6 bases from J, with 13 bases between. The chain's CDR3 is CASSYTAGGEQYF. The CDR3 DNA sequence: TGTGCCAGCAGTTATACTGCTGGGGGCGAGCAGTACTTC.

The J gene is TRBJ2-7, the V gene TRBV19; D is tentatively TRBD1 or TRBD2 (6 bases each). Trimming removed 4 bases from V and 2 bases from J, with 12 bases in between. Germline V gives CDR1 LNHDA, CDR2 SQIVND (reference sequence). The CDR3 consists of 14 residues. CDR3 amino acids: CASSKGGVTYEQYF. For the CDR3, the DNA is TGTGCCAGTAGTAAGGGGGGAGTGACCTACGAGCAGTACTTC.

The chain has TRBV30 and TRBJ1-5; the match to TRBD1 covers 11 bases. The V gene end was trimmed by 1 base and the J gene end by 2 bases; junction bases not matched to a gene: 10. Germline CDR1 is GTSNPN and CDR2 is SVGIG (reference sequence). The CDR3 is made up of 18 amino acids. The CDR3 here is CAWSERTGGLWGNQPQHF. CDR3 bases: TGTGCCTGGAGTGAAAGGACAGGGGGCTTATGGGGCAATCAGCCCCAGCATTTT. Full variable domain (outside the CDR3, taken from reference TRBV30 and TRBJ1-5): SQTIHQWPATLVQPVGSPLSLECTVEGTSNPNLYWYRQAAGRGLQLLFYSVGIGQISSEVPQNLSASRPQDRQFILSSKKLLLSDSGFYLCAWSERTGGLWGNQPQHFGDGTRLSIL.

V and J are TRBV6-2 or TRBV6-3 and TRBJ2-7; D not resolved. Germline V gene data show CDR1 as MNHEY and CDR2 as SVGEGT. The CDR3 has 12 residues. V lost 6 bases, J lost 6 bases, and 12 bases lay in between. CDR3 coding DNA: TGTGCCAGCAGCCAATCTAGAGGCGAGCAGTACTTC. This encodes CASSQSRGEQYF.

V and J are TRBV3-1 (or the pseudogene TRBV3-2) and TRBJ2-7; D not resolved. Trimming removed 8 bases at V and 5 bases at J, with 13 bases between. Germline assignment: CDR1 LGHDT and CDR2 YNNKEL (reference sequence). The CDR3 is 12 residues long. The CDR3 protein is CASSPRVHEQYF. The CDR3, as DNA: TGTGCCAGCTCCCCCCGGGTCCACGAGCAGTACTTC.

This chain uses TRBV30 with TRBJ2-7; D gene ambiguous. The CDR3 totals 15 residues. The germline CDR1 and CDR2 sequences are GTSNPN and SVGIG (reference sequence). Trimming took off 0 bases at V and 2 bases at J, with 14 bases between the two ends. The CDR3 is CAWSVLGHGTYEQYF. The DNA of the CDR3 is TGTGCCTGGAGTGTACTCGGCCACGGAACCTACGAGCAGTACTTC.

This chain uses TRBV10-3 with TRBJ2-7; 12 bases align to TRBD2. V gave up 10 bases and J gave up 9 bases; unmatched junction bases: 13. In germline, CDR1 is ENHRY, CDR2 SYGVKD. CDR3 length: 14 amino acids. The CDR3 region is CATTGTSGSSGQYF. The DNA of the CDR3 is TGTGCCACCACGGGGACTAGCGGGTCATCGGGGCAGTACTTC.

This chain connects TRBV4-1 to TRBJ1-5; 7 bases map to TRBD1. With V trimmed by 5 bases and J by 4 bases, 8 bases remained unmatched. CDR1 and CDR2 from the germline V gene are MGHRA and YSYEKL. CDR3 size: 15 residues. CDR3 loop: CASSDRDARNQPQHF. For the CDR3, the DNA is TGCGCCAGCAGCGACAGGGACGCGAGAAATCAGCCCCAGCATTTT.

J is TRBJ2-1 and V is TRBV6-2 or TRBV6-3; TRBD2 agrees at 12 bases. Germline assignment: CDR1 MNHEY and CDR2 SVGEGT. The CDR3 covers 16 residues. J lost 7 bases, V lost 2 bases, and 6 bases had no gene match. The DNA for the CDR3 is TGTGCCAGCAGTTACCTAGCGGGAGGGCCGGGGAATGAGCAGTTCTTC. Translated, it gives CASSYLAGGPGNEQFF.

The chain recombines TRBV29-1 with TRBJ1-5; possibly TRBD1 for D (6 bases). Trimming removed 1 base from V and 6 bases from J, with 10 bases in between. The CDR3 loop spans 13 amino acids. In germline, CDR1 is SQVTM, CDR2 ANQGSEA. Here the CDR3 DNA reads TGCAGCGTTGAAGCCGGGGGCGGTCAGCCCCAGCATTTT. This gives the protein CSVEAGGGQPQHF.

The rearrangement joins TRBV10-3 to TRBJ2-3, with 12 bases matching TRBD2. V lost 6 bases, J lost 3 bases, and 4 bases stayed unmatched. This CDR3 comprises 15 residues. Germline V gene lookup returns CDR1 ENHRY and CDR2 SYGVKD. CDR3 sequence: CAISRTSGITDTQYF. The CDR3 DNA is TGTGCCATCAGCCGGACTAGCGGGATAACAGATACGCAGTATTTT.

The CDR3 region has the DNA TGTGCCAGCAGCTTGGGTAGAGCCTTGGGCAATCAGCCCCAGCATTTT. It specifies CASSLGRALGNQPQHF. V is TRBV5-8 and J is TRBJ1-5; D not resolved. This CDR3 has 16 residues. The V end lost 0 bases, the J end lost 2 bases, and 12 bases lay between the germline ends. Germline CDR1 is SGHTS and CDR2 is YDEGEE.

This clone has a handful of counts. The rearrangement joins TRBV15 to TRBJ2-3; unclear D gene. Per germline, CDR1 LNHNV and CDR2 YYDKDF (reference sequence). The CDR3 consists of 13 residues. V was shortened by 9 bases and J by 0 bases, with 10 bases between the two germline ends. CDR3 region: CATWAPSTDTQYF. In DNA form, the CDR3 reads TGTGCCACGTGGGCTCCTAGCACAGATACGCAGTATTTT.

This clone showed up just once. V gene TRBV2 combines with J gene TRBJ2-2; D is ambiguous. Germline-derived CDR1 and CDR2 are SNHLY and FYNNEI. The CDR3 consists of 15 residues. V shed 6 bases and J shed 4 bases, with 15 bases lying between them. The CDR3 DNA reads TGTGCCAGCAGCCTGGAGCAGGTGGGCACCGGGGAGCTGTTTTTT. It yields the protein CASSLEQVGTGELFF.

The genes are TRBV5-1 and TRBJ2-2; a possible D gene is TRBD2 (6 bases). Germline CDR1 is SGHRS and CDR2 is YFSETQ. The CDR3 loop spans 16 amino acids. Trimming removed 4 bases at V and 4 bases at J, with 17 bases between. The CDR3 DNA follows: TGCGCCAGCAGCCTGCCGCGGGGTCAGGGCACCGGGGAGCTGTTTTTT. Translating gives CASSLPRGQGTGELFF.

This sequence joins TRBV19 and TRBJ1-5; D gene unclear. With 6 bases removed from V and 0 bases from J, the gap between germline ends came to 12 bases. The V gene's germline CDR1 is LNHDA and CDR2 SQIVND (reference sequence). The CDR3 covers 15 residues. The chain's CDR3 is CASRTTENSNQPQHF. The CDR3 nucleotides read TGTGCCAGTAGGACAACAGAGAATAGCAATCAGCCCCAGCATTTT.

CDR3 DNA: TGTGCCAGCAGAGGGATACAGGGACTTAATGAAAAACTGTTTTTT. Its protein product is CASRGIQGLNEKLFF. V and J are TRBV28 and TRBJ1-4; weak D call: TRBD1 (6 bases). V lost 6 bases to trimming and J lost 4 bases, with 15 bases between them. Germline V gene sequence: CDR1 MDHEN, CDR2 SYDVKM. CDR3 length equals 15 residues. Looking up the rest from reference TRBV28 and TRBJ1-4 gives the full variable domain: DVKVTQSSRYLVKRTGEKVFLECVQDMDHENMFWYRQDPGLGLRLIYFSYDVKMKEKGDIPEGYSVSREKKERFSLILESASTNQTSMYLCASRGIQGLNEKLFFGSGTQLSVL.

This clone was picked up one time. The chain is built from TRBV4-3 and TRBJ2-7; 8 positions agree with TRBD2. Germline values: CDR1 LGHNA, CDR2 YSLEER. CDR3 size: 13 residues. The V segment lost 4 bases and the J segment 2 bases; nucleotides outside the gene matches: 1. The CDR3 loop reads CASSPGLAYEQYF. The CDR3 DNA reads as TGCGCCAGCAGCCCGGGACTAGCCTACGAGCAGTACTTC.

This chain links TRBV5-1 with TRBJ2-5; D tentatively fits TRBD1 or TRBD2 (5 bases each). The length of the CDR3 is 15 residues. Trimming stripped 4 bases from V and 1 base from J, with 14 bases between. Germline CDR1 SGHRS, CDR2 YFSETQ. CDR3 DNA sequence: TGCGCCAGCAGCCCGGCCCAGGGACCCCAAGAGACCCAGTACTTC. Amino acid sequence: CASSPAQGPQETQYF.

The chain links TRBV3-1 (or the pseudogene TRBV3-2) to TRBJ2-5; the D call may be TRBD1 or TRBD2 (5 bases each). Between the trimmed V and J ends, which lost 7 bases and 1 base, there was a span of 16 bases. Germline V CDR1 and CDR2: LGHDT, YNNKEL (reference sequence). The CDR3 has 15 amino acids. CDR3 in DNA: TGTGCCAGCACCCCTCTCCGGGGCCCCCAAGAGACCCAGTACTTC. The encoded protein is CASTPLRGPQETQYF.

This clone was found once. The chain employs TRBV5-6 and TRBJ1-5; D gene ambiguous. This CDR3 spans 15 amino acids. Germline values: CDR1 SGHDT, CDR2 YYEEEE. V was cut by 7 bases and J by 5 bases, with 19 bases left in between. CDR3 sequence reads: CASGNGPGQDQPQHF. The CDR3 DNA reads as TGTGCCAGCGGAAACGGCCCAGGCCAGGATCAGCCCCAGCATTTT.

The chain's CDR3 is CASSEAEAERYFLHF. The CDR3, as DNA: TGTGCCAGCAGTGAGGCAGAAGCCGAAAGGTACTTCCTCCACTTT. J is TRBJ1-6 and V is TRBV2; D not resolved. This CDR3 contains 15 residues. V was shortened by 3 bases and J by 15 bases, with 21 bases between the two germline ends. CDR1 is SNHLY and CDR2 is FYNNEI in the germline V gene.

This clone was counted once. The J gene is TRBJ1-5, the V gene TRBV4-3; the D is unclear. CDR3 size: 14 residues. Trimming left V 0 bases short and J 4 bases short, with 7 bases between. CDR1 and CDR2 from the germline V gene are LGHNA and YSLEER. The CDR3 bases are TGCGCCAGCAGCCAAGAGGCGGGAAATCAGCCCCAGCATTTT. Its protein product is CASSQEAGNQPQHF.

This rearrangement joins TRBV15 to TRBJ2-7, with 7 positions matching TRBD2. V shed 3 bases, J shed 9 bases, and the junction held 20 bases outside the gene matches. The CDR3 has 17 amino acids. Germline V lookup: CDR1 LNHNV, CDR2 YYDKDF (reference sequence). The CDR3 reads CATSSPPGKAGPSGQYF. In DNA form, the CDR3 reads TGTGCCACCAGCAGTCCCCCAGGGAAAGCGGGGCCTTCGGGGCAGTACTTC.

This sequence joins TRBV6-5 and TRBJ2-7; the D gene is possibly TRBD2 (6 bases). Germline V CDR1 and CDR2: MNHEY, SVGAGI. Trimming cost V 8 bases and J 3 bases, with 17 bases left between them. The CDR3 spans 14 residues. In nucleotides, the CDR3 is TGTGCCAGCGGGCCCCGGGAGCCCTACTACGAGCAGTACTTC. As protein: CASGPREPYYEQYF.

J is TRBJ1-2 and V is TRBV28, with TRBD1 matching over 8 bases. Trimming took 5 bases from V and 5 from J; bases not matched to a gene: 4. CDR1 and CDR2 (germline): MDHEN, SYDVKM. The CDR3 runs 13 residues. CDR3 loop: CASSGNRGYGYTF. The CDR3 DNA is TGTGCCAGCAGTGGTAACAGGGGGTATGGCTACACCTTC.

The rearrangement joins TRBV28 to TRBJ2-1; 12 positions agree with TRBD2. The CDR3 runs to 15 residues. Germline V gene data show CDR1 as MDHEN and CDR2 as SYDVKM. Trimming cost V 8 bases and J 0 bases; bases outside gene matches: 2. The CDR3 reads CASETSGSSYNEQFF. The CDR3 bases are TGTGCCAGCGAGACTAGCGGGAGCTCCTACAATGAGCAGTTCTTC.

A word on this clone: The junction departs from germline at one end; a sequencing error may be responsible. The chain carries TRBV6-1 and TRBJ1-2; possible D gene TRBD1, 6 bases. The germline V gene has CDR1 MNHNS and CDR2 SASEGT. There are 10 residues in the CDR3. This CDR3 is CASSEGGGQF. In DNA, the CDR3 is TGTGCCAGCAGTGAAGGCGGGGGGCAGTTC.